The rows below give T cell receptor beta chains drawn from one sample of a study of cytomegalovirus exposure and HLA in healthy donors. TCRdb keeps only in-frame clones here, not all; method: immunoSEQ multiplex PCR. The table lists more than 95,000 clones, 78% of them singletons. The specimen sequenced was PBMCs. The receptors here all came from a male donor in good health and CMV-seronegative. Each CDR3 is given with its conserved first and last residue.

V: TRBV6-5
length: 14
J: TRBJ2-7
CDR3: CASSPSADSYEQYF

V: TRBV30
length: 13
J: TRBJ2-5
CDR3: CACEAGVGETQYF

V: TRBV19
length: 11
J: TRBJ1-2
CDR3: CASSAQRGYTF

V: TRBV19
length: 14
J: TRBJ2-2
CDR3: CASSPGGHTGELFF

V: TRBV28
length: 15
J: TRBJ1-3
CDR3: CASSFGGVSGNTIYF

V: TRBV7-6
length: 15
J: TRBJ1-2
CDR3: CASSPTGQGNYGYTF

V: TRBV2
length: 18
J: TRBJ2-7
CDR3: CASSEEEGLAGGYDEQYF

V: TRBV4-3
length: 17
J: TRBJ2-2
CDR3: CASSQEDGGRYTGELFF

V: TRBV30
length: 13
J: TRBJ2-3
CDR3: CAWEGVSADTQYF

V: TRBV28
length: 14
J: TRBJ1-1
CDR3: CASSWQRGGTEAFF

V: TRBV9
length: 14
J: TRBJ2-3
CDR3: CASSVLADTDTQYF

V: TRBV28
length: 15
J: TRBJ2-5
CDR3: CASITDRGSQETQYF

V: TRBV19
length: 15
J: TRBJ1-1
CDR3: CASRETGGGYTEAFF

V: TRBV6-1
length: 15
J: TRBJ1-4
CDR3: CASSGRQGPNEKLFF